This record concerns one TCR beta chain sequence. This clone came up once. It has no known antigen specificity. It has no much larger one-base neighbor in the sample; base qualities were not kept. The data were taken from a study of siplizumab effects on memory and regulatory T cells (dated by TCRdb to about 2019). Concerning the study at large: The study examined how the anti-CD2 antibody siplizumab affects alloreactive T-cell subsets in allogeneic mixed lymphocyte reactions built from human PBMCs.

Beyond this particular receptor, the publication reports: Among mappable alloreactive CD4+ clones, the Treg-derived fraction averaged approximately 72% with siplizumab versus roughly 25% in control reactions. Greater diversity appeared to be present in unstimulated naive T cells than in memory T cells, and a substantial contribution to the alloresponse seemed to be made by naive cells. Siplizumab significantly lowered the cumulative frequency of alloreactive sequences that could be traced to unstimulated CD4+ memory T cells. About 80-97% of proliferating CD4+ or CD8+ clones could not be given a naive or memory phenotype. Because sequences at frequencies below about 10^-5 were poorly captured, only a minor fraction of alloreactive clones could be mapped back to unstimulated subsets. The suppressive function of proliferating Tregs from siplizumab cultures was not functionally confirmed.

Libraries were constructed by the immunoSEQ multiplex PCR assay. The deep sequencing platform assayed some 98,000 TCR templates per sample. Genomic DNA extracted from sorted T cells was used for TCRbeta CDR3 sequencing. The paper's processing steps were these. The R programming language was used for the clonal analysis of the TCRbeta CDR3 data. Alloreactive CD4+ and CD8+ clones were identified by comparing unstimulated samples to CFSE-low samples taken after the reaction. Alloreactive CD4+ clones were assigned to regulatory or non-regulatory origin by matching sequences to sorted unstimulated Treg and non-Treg repertoires. Not all clones reach the TCRdb copy of this immuneACCESS table, which keeps in-frame sequences only. Checked studies attribute under half of the gap to unresolved V genes and leave the rest unexplained. V, J and clone size derive from that table, while D and trimming were established from the DNA sequence. For this sample there are some 100,000 clones; 85% to 95% appear just once. The ten largest clones take up approximately 12% of the sample.

The CDR3, from cysteine to phenylalanine, totals 14 residues. The only DNA kept is the CDR3, 42 bases in frame from the first base. V loses 6 bases at its end and J loses 1 base; junction bases beyond the gene matches: 5. CDR1 and CDR2 are read off the germline V gene as MDHEN and SYDVKM. Sorted unstimulated T cells, along with proliferating T cells recovered from mixed lymphocyte reactions, underwent TCRbeta CDR3 sequencing. Fresh whole blood from fewer than 11 HLA-typed healthy donors served as the source for isolating PBMCs. To map where alloreactive clones came from, unstimulated CD4+ non-regulatory T cells were FACS-sorted.

This chain joins TRBV28 to TRBJ1-1; TRBD1 fits 7 bases in the junction. The sequencing input was non-Treg CD4+ T cells sorted from blood. The label giving this sample's cell subset or site can be read as: FACS-sorted unstimulated CD4+ non-regulatory T cells. This receptor was identified in a human donor in good health. The nucleotide sequence is given as TGTGCCAGCAGAACCGGGACAGAGAACACTGAAGCTTTCTTT. It codes for CASRTGTENTEAFF. Full variable domain (CDR3 extended with the reference TRBV28 and TRBJ1-1 proteins): DVKVTQSSRYLVKRTGEKVFLECVQDMDHENMFWYRQDPGLGLRLIYFSYDVKMKEKGDIPEGYSVSREKKERFSLILESASTNQTSMYLCASRTGTENTEAFFGQGTRLTVV.